The 12 T cell receptor beta chains in this list originate from one sample, sequenced in a study of blood T cell repertoires in COVID-19 (dated by TCRdb to about 2020). The library was obtained by the immunoSEQ multiplex PCR assay. TCRdb holds this immuneACCESS table with in-frame rearrangements only. Some clones are missing; in checked studies, unresolved V genes explain under half, and the rest has no known cause. Across this sample there are about 180,000 clones, with 70% to 90% seen only once. The top ten constitute 3.3% of the sample. Input material: peripheral blood. The receptors shown here come from a man aged 55 to 70 with acute or convalescent COVID-19.

This chain connects TRBV6-6 to TRBJ2-7; 14 bases match TRBD2. Looked up from germline, CDR1 is MNHNY and CDR2 is SVGAGI (reference sequence). This CDR3 has 16 amino acids. Germline trimming cut 2 bases from V and 3 bases from J; bases unmatched to any gene: 3. The CDR3: CASSYVGTSGGYEQYF. DNA of the CDR3: TGTGCCAGCAGTTACGTGGGGACTAGCGGGGGCTACGAGCAGTACTTC.

Concerning this clone: The same CDR3 also results from other DNA sequences found in this sample. The CDR3, as DNA: TGCGCCAGCAGCGGCAGAAACACCGGGGAGCTGTTTTTT. Amino acids: CASSGRNTGELFF. The rearrangement links TRBV5-1 to TRBJ2-2; D remains unclear. Germline CDR1 reads SGHRS; CDR2 reads YFSETQ. V was cut by 4 bases and J by 2 bases, with 6 bases left in between. The CDR3 spans 13 residues.

The chain is built from TRBV19 and TRBJ2-7; 12 nucleotides align to TRBD2. Trimming at V came to 7 bases and at J to 1 base, leaving 5 bases not matched to a gene. The CDR3 has 15 residues. Germline assignment: CDR1 LNHDA and CDR2 SQIVND (reference sequence). CDR3 bases: TGTGCCAGTACCAGCGGGACTAGCGGGTCCTACGAGCAGTACTTC. Translation gives CASTSGTSGSYEQYF.

The CDR3 is CASRLGDREITEAFF. The CDR3, as DNA: TGTGCCAGCAGACTAGGGGACAGAGAAATCACTGAAGCTTTCTTT. The chain carries TRBV27 and TRBJ1-1; 7 bases match TRBD1. In germline, CDR1 is MNHEY, CDR2 SMNVEV (reference sequence). This CDR3 spans 15 amino acids. The J segment lost 4 bases and the V segment lost 6 bases, leaving 11 bases of the junction unmatched.

This clone was picked up a small number of times. The rearrangement links TRBV10-3 to TRBJ1-1; TRBD1 agrees at 9 bases. J gave up 1 base and V 2 bases, and 2 bases lay outside the gene matches. CDR3 length equals 15 residues. In germline, CDR1 is ENHRY, CDR2 SYGVKD. The CDR3 bases are TGTGCCATCAGTGAGCCGGGACAGGGGAACACTGAAGCTTTCTTT. Amino acids: CAISEPGQGNTEAFF.

This chain connects TRBV5-1 to TRBJ1-1; D unresolved. This CDR3 is 14 amino acids long. Trimming removed 0 bases at V and 5 bases at J, with 11 bases between. Germline V gives CDR1 SGHRS, CDR2 YFSETQ. In nucleotides, the CDR3 is TGCGCCAGCAGCTTGGATGGCGGTGGGACTGAAGCTTTCTTT. Translated: CASSLDGGGTEAFF. Filled out from reference TRBV5-1 and TRBJ1-1, the complete variable domain reads KAGVTQTPRYLIKTRGQQVTLSCSPISGHRSVSWYQQTPGQGLQFLFEYFSETQRNKGNFPGRFSGRQFSNSRSEMNVSTLELGDSALYLCASSLDGGGTEAFFGQGTRLTVV.

The chain couples TRBV18 to TRBJ1-4; TRBD1 matches 8 bases. This CDR3 contains 15 residues. Looked up from germline, CDR1 is KGHSH and CDR2 is LQKENI. With 2 bases clipped from V and 5 bases from J, the junction kept 4 bases outside the gene matches. The CDR3 reads CASSPADRANEKLFF. For the CDR3, the DNA is TGTGCCAGCTCACCAGCGGACAGGGCAAATGAAAAACTGTTTTTT.

The V call is TRBV28, the J call TRBJ1-6; tentatively, D is TRBD1 (6 bases). Germline CDR1 MDHEN, CDR2 SYDVKM. The V end lost 6 bases, the J end lost 7 bases, and 13 bases lay between the germline ends. This CDR3 is 14 amino acids long. The CDR3 DNA is TGTGCCAGCAGGCCAGGACAGAAAAATTCACCCCTCCACTTT. Protein product: CASRPGQKNSPLHF. Full variable domain (outside the CDR3, taken from reference TRBV28 and TRBJ1-6): DVKVTQSSRYLVKRTGEKVFLECVQDMDHENMFWYRQDPGLGLRLIYFSYDVKMKEKGDIPEGYSVSREKKERFSLILESASTNQTSMYLCASRPGQKNSPLHFGNGTRLTVT.

The genes are TRBV3-1 (or the pseudogene TRBV3-2) and TRBJ1-3; D gene ambiguous. CDR1 LGHDT and CDR2 YNNKEL come from the germline V gene (reference sequence). The length of the CDR3 is 12 residues. V was cut by 4 bases and J by 4 bases, with 5 bases left in between. The DNA for the CDR3 is TGTGCCAGCAGCCCCCGGGGAAACACCATATATTTT. It translates to CASSPRGNTIYF.

The rearrangement uses TRBV28 and TRBJ1-2, with 9 bases lining up with TRBD1. CDR3 length: 14 amino acids. The trim removed 4 bases at V and 6 bases at J, leaving 6 bases unmatched. CDR1 is MDHEN, CDR2 SYDVKM, per germline. CDR3 DNA sequence: TGTGCCAGCAGTTCCCCGGGACAGGGCGATGGCTACACCTTC. It translates to CASSSPGQGDGYTF.

The gene calls are TRBV10-3 and TRBJ2-7; no clear D gene. Germline loops: CDR1 ENHRY, CDR2 SYGVKD. Trimming cost V 3 bases and J 2 bases, with 11 bases left between them. CDR3 length equals 14 residues. The CDR3 sequence: CAISEAGLAYEQYF. The CDR3 region has the DNA TGTGCCATCAGTGAAGCTGGTCTTGCCTACGAGCAGTACTTC.

The J gene is TRBJ1-1, the V gene TRBV18; 8 bases are shared with TRBD1. The germline gives CDR1 KGHSH, CDR2 LQKENI. V lost 2 bases, J lost 4 bases, and 9 bases stayed unmatched. The CDR3 consists of 16 residues. CDR3 residues: CASSPNPGGSGTEAFF. CDR3 sequence (DNA): TGTGCCAGCTCACCAAACCCAGGGGGCAGCGGCACTGAAGCTTTCTTT.